The clone carrying this T cell receptor (beta chain) came up many times. The authors' processing: Reference gene primer amplification yielded estimated nucleated cell counts. Here immunoSEQ multiplex PCR was the method, and the copy in TCRdb shows in-frame clones only, minus some. V and J calls and clone size are as listed in that table; D and trimming were resolved from the DNA. The table includes fewer than 350,000 clones, roughly 87% detected once. The source of the sample is a study of blood T cell repertoires in COVID-19. Study context: From the United States, Italy and Spain came samples of acute and convalescent COVID-19. From T cells, B-cell-depleted T cells, or PBMCs came the material, which was cDNA or gDNA.

Which cohort a participant joined came from the clinical history participants gave. The V end was cut by 3 bases, the J end by 11 bases, with 13 bases between. The CDR3 runs to 11 residues. Germline V gives CDR1 DFQATT, CDR2 SNEGSKA (reference sequence). The specimen sequenced was PBMCs or T cells enriched from blood (not recorded which). The receptor was derived from a woman under 40 who had recovered from COVID-19. V usage is TRBV20-1 and J usage is TRBJ1-1; D gene uncertain. The CDR3 nucleotides are TGCAGTGCTAGGGAGGCCGTGGGGGCTTTCTTT. Translated: CSAREAVGAFF.